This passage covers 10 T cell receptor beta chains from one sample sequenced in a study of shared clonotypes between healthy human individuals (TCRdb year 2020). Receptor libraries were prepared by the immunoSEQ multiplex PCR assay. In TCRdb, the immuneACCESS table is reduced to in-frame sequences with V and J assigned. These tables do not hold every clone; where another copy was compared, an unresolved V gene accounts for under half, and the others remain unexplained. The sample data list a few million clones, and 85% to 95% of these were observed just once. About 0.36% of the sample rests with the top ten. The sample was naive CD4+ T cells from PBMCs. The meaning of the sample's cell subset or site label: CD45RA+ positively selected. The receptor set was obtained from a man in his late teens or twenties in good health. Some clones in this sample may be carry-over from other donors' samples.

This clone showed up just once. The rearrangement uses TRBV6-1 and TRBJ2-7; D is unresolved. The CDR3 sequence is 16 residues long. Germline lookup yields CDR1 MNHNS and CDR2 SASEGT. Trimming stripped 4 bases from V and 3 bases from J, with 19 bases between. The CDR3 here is CASSGRRDWFFYEQYF. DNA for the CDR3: TGTGCCAGCAGTGGTCGTCGTGATTGGTTCTTCTACGAGCAGTACTTC.

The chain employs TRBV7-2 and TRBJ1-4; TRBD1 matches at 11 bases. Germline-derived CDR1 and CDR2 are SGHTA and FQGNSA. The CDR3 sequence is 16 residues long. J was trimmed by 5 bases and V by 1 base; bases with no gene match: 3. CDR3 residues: CASSLVGTGGNEKLFF. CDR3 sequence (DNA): TGTGCCAGCAGCTTAGTTGGGACAGGGGGAAATGAAAAACTGTTTTTT.

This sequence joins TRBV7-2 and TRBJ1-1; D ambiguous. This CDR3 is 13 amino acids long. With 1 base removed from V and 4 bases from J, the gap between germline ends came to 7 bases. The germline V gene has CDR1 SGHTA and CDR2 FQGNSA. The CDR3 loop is CASSLVYGTEAFF. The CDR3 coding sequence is TGTGCCAGCAGCTTAGTATACGGCACTGAAGCTTTCTTT.

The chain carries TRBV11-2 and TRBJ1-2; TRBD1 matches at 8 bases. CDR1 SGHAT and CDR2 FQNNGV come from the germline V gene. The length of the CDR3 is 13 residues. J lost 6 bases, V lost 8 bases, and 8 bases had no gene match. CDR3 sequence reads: CASGRQGSDGYTF. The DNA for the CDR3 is TGTGCCAGCGGCAGACAGGGGTCAGATGGCTACACCTTC.

The CDR3 DNA is TGTGCCAGCAGCTTAGAACTAGCGGGAGGGCCGCCCGGGGAGCTGTTTTTT. As protein: CASSLELAGGPPGELFF. The gene calls are TRBV13 and TRBJ2-2, with 13 bases that match TRBD2. This CDR3 region has 17 residues. Germline V gives CDR1 PRHDT, CDR2 FYEKMQ (reference sequence). Germline trimming cut 1 base from V and 6 bases from J; bases unmatched to any gene: 5. The full variable domain, with the rest looked up from reference TRBV13 and TRBJ2-2, is AAGVIQSPRHLIKEKRETATLKCYPIPRHDTVYWYQQGPGQDPQFLISFYEKMQSDKGSIPDRFSAQQFSDYHSELNMSSLELGDSALYFCASSLELAGGPPGELFFGEGSRLTVL.

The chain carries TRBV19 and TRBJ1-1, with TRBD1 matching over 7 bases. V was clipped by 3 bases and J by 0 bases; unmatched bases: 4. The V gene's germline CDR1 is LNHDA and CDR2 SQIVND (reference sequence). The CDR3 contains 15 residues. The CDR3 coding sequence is TGTGCCAGTAGTATCACAGGGGCCCTGAACACTGAAGCTTTCTTT. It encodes CASSITGALNTEAFF.

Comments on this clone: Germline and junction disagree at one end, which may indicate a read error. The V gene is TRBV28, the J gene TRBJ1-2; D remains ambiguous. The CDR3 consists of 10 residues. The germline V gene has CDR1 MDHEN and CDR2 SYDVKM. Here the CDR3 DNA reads TGTGCCAGCGCCCAGCGTGGCTGCACCTTC. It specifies CASAQRGCTF.

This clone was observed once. This CDR3 is CASSLGALPEQFF. CDR3 sequence (DNA): TGTGCCAGCAGTTTAGGGGCTCTCCCTGAGCAGTTCTTC. This chain connects TRBV28 to TRBJ2-1; a possible D gene is TRBD1 (5 bases). The CDR3 has 13 amino acids. The germline CDR1 and CDR2 sequences are MDHEN and SYDVKM. V gave up 2 bases and J gave up 9 bases, with 11 bases separating them. Together with reference TRBV28 and TRBJ2-1, the CDR3 gives the full variable domain: DVKVTQSSRYLVKRTGEKVFLECVQDMDHENMFWYRQDPGLGLRLIYFSYDVKMKEKGDIPEGYSVSREKKERFSLILESASTNQTSMYLCASSLGALPEQFFGPGTRLTVL.

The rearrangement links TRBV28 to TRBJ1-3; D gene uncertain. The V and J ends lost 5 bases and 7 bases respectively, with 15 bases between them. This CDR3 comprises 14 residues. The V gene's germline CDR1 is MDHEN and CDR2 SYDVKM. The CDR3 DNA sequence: TGTGCCAGCAGTCAACCGGGCCGCCGGAACACCATATATTTT. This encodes CASSQPGRRNTIYF. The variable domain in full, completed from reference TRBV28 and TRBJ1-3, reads DVKVTQSSRYLVKRTGEKVFLECVQDMDHENMFWYRQDPGLGLRLIYFSYDVKMKEKGDIPEGYSVSREKKERFSLILESASTNQTSMYLCASSQPGRRNTIYFGEGSWLTVV.

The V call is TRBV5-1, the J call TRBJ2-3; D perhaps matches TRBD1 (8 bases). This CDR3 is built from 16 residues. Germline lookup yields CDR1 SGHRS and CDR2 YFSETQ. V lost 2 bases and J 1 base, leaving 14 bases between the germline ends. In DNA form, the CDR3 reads TGCGCCAGCAGCTTACAGGGGGGGCGAGGCACAGATACGCAGTATTTT. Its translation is CASSLQGGRGTDTQYF.